These 20 T cell receptor beta chains were all obtained from the same sample, sequenced in a study of control samples from healthy donors and cancer patients (dated by TCRdb to between 2020 and 2021). Library creation used the immunoSEQ multiplex PCR assay. The clones in this table, taken by TCRdb from immuneACCESS, are in-frame only. Not every clone is retained; where verified, under half of the shortfall comes from an unresolved V gene, and the cause of the rest is unknown. This sample gives more than 95,000 clones in total; approximately 89% of them show up just once. The top ten hold over 2.5% of the sample. Source material: blood. Receptors were obtained from a man between 60 and 70 years old in good health.

As regards this clone: Other DNA sequences in this sample translate to the same CDR3. The gene calls are TRBV3-1 (or the pseudogene TRBV3-2) and TRBJ1-3; no clear D. CDR3 size: 14 residues. The germline V gene encodes CDR1 LGHDT and CDR2 YNNKEL (reference sequence). V was clipped by 1 base and J by 4 bases, with 8 bases between them. For the CDR3, the DNA is TGTGCCAGCAGCCAAGGCGGGTACGGAAACACCATATATTTT. Its translation: CASSQGGYGNTIYF.

This clone was counted a few times. The chain links TRBV6-6 to TRBJ1-5, with D perhaps matching TRBD1 (6 bases). The germline gives CDR1 MNHNY, CDR2 SVGAGI (reference sequence). The V end lost 0 bases, the J end lost 6 bases, and 15 bases lay between the germline ends. The CDR3 totals 16 residues. The CDR3 bases are TGTGCCAGCAGTTACTCAAGGGCTGGGGGCGGTCAGCCCCAGCATTTT. Its translation is CASSYSRAGGGQPQHF.

This clone has just one count. V and J are TRBV3-1 (or the pseudogene TRBV3-2) and TRBJ1-3, with D possibly TRBD1 on 5 matching bases. Looked up from germline, CDR1 is LGHDT and CDR2 is YNNKEL (reference sequence). The ends were cut back, 1 base at V and 0 bases at J, with 22 bases in the middle. The CDR3 runs to 20 residues. CDR3 residues: CASSQALNIRAGSSGNTIYF. In nucleotides, the CDR3 is TGTGCCAGCAGCCAAGCTCTAAATATCCGAGCAGGGAGCTCTGGAAACACCATATATTTT.

This clone appeared once. This rearrangement joins TRBV6-5 to TRBJ1-1; D not resolved. V gave up 0 bases and J gave up 1 base, with 9 bases separating them. The CDR3 spans 15 residues. Germline CDR1 MNHEY, CDR2 SVGAGI. The CDR3 reads CASSYSYRGNTEAFF. Written as DNA, the CDR3 is TGTGCCAGCAGTTACTCTTACCGGGGGAACACTGAAGCTTTCTTT.

The CDR3 loop reads CASSLSSGAGELFF. CDR3 in DNA: TGTGCCAGCAGCCTTAGTAGTGGGGCAGGGGAGCTGTTTTTT. The chain has TRBV3-1 (or the pseudogene TRBV3-2) and TRBJ2-2; TRBD1 might be the D (5 bases). Trimming removed 4 bases at V and 8 bases at J, with 14 bases between. Germline V lookup: CDR1 LGHDT, CDR2 YNNKEL (reference sequence). The CDR3 is 14 residues long.

J is TRBJ2-7 and V is TRBV27; D gene ambiguous. V was clipped by 2 bases and J by 5 bases, with 10 bases between them. Germline loops: CDR1 MNHEY, CDR2 SMNVEV (reference sequence). The CDR3 runs to 13 residues. The CDR3 DNA is TGTGCCAGCAGTTTAAGGCCGCTAAACGAGCAGTACTTC. The encoded protein is CASSLRPLNEQYF.

The chain couples TRBV24-1 to TRBJ1-2, with 7 bases that match TRBD1. CDR3 size: 14 residues. Germline values: CDR1 KGHDR, CDR2 SFDVKD. Trimming cost V 5 bases and J 3 bases; bases outside gene matches: 5. The CDR3 bases are TGTGCCACCAGTGGTTCCACAGGGGACTATGGCTACACCTTC. The encoded protein is CATSGSTGDYGYTF.

V is TRBV5-6 and J is TRBJ1-2; 7 bases are a match to TRBD1. Germline V gene lookup returns CDR1 SGHDT and CDR2 YYEEEE. The J segment lost 2 bases and the V segment lost 6 bases, leaving 7 bases of the junction unmatched. The CDR3 runs 14 residues. The DNA of the CDR3 is TGTGCCAGCACCCCTCCGGGACAGAACTATGGCTACACCTTC. Translation: CASTPPGQNYGYTF.

The chain employs TRBV19 and TRBJ2-2; D call uncertain. The CDR3 extends over 15 amino acids. The V end lost 8 bases, the J end lost 2 bases, and 15 bases lay between the germline ends. CDR1 and CDR2 (germline): LNHDA, SQIVND (reference sequence). The CDR3 protein is CASQSGRVNTGELFF. CDR3 sequence (DNA): TGTGCCAGTCAATCCGGTAGGGTTAACACCGGGGAGCTGTTTTTT. Full variable domain (missing parts from reference TRBV19 and TRBJ2-2): DGGITQSPKYLFRKEGQNVTLSCEQNLNHDAMYWYRQDPGQGLRLIYYSQIVNDFQKGDIAEGYSVSREKKESFPLTVTSAQKNPTAFYLCASQSGRVNTGELFFGEGSRLTVL.

In this sample, this clone turned up once. The chain recombines TRBV28 with TRBJ2-7, with D possibly matching TRBD1 (6 bases). The CDR3 contains 13 residues. Trimming stripped 6 bases from V and 3 bases from J, with 12 bases between. Germline V CDR1 and CDR2: MDHEN, SYDVKM. The chain's CDR3 is CASRPGQSYEQYF. CDR3 nucleotides: TGTGCCAGCAGACCGGGACAAAGCTACGAGCAGTACTTC.

This rearrangement joins TRBV7-9 to TRBJ1-2, with 9 bases identical to TRBD1. The CDR3 spans 14 residues. Per germline, CDR1 SEHNR and CDR2 FQNEAQ (reference sequence). The junction had 11 bases not matched to a gene; V was cut back by 8 bases and J by 7 bases. CDR3 loop: CASQLGTGLGGYTF. CDR3 DNA: TGTGCCAGCCAGTTGGGGACAGGGTTGGGTGGCTACACCTTC.

The chain has TRBV7-9 and TRBJ1-2; D is possibly TRBD1 (5 bases). This CDR3 contains 16 residues. The V and J ends lost 2 bases and 3 bases respectively, with 16 bases between them. Germline values: CDR1 SEHNR, CDR2 FQNEAQ (reference sequence). CDR3 in DNA: TGTGCCAGCAGCTTATCAGGGCCCCGTGGGGACTATGGCTACACCTTC. Translating it yields CASSLSGPRGDYGYTF.

This chain uses TRBV6-2 or TRBV6-3 with TRBJ2-7, with TRBD1 as a possible D gene (6 bases). The V end was cut by 4 bases, the J end by 3 bases, with 13 bases between. The CDR3 loop spans 14 amino acids. CDR1 MNHEY and CDR2 SVGEGT come from the germline V gene. CDR3 in amino acids: CASSWTGTIYEQYF. The CDR3 nucleotides are TGTGCCAGCAGTTGGACCGGGACAATCTACGAGCAGTACTTC.

The chain recombines TRBV2 with TRBJ1-1, with 7 bases identical to TRBD1. The CDR3 runs 12 residues. Trimming cost V 5 bases and J 11 bases; bases outside gene matches: 8. The germline V gene encodes CDR1 SNHLY and CDR2 FYNNEI. The CDR3 DNA is TGTGCCAGCAGTTTGACAGGGTTGGGGGCTTTCTTT. Its protein product is CASSLTGLGAFF.

This rearrangement joins TRBV7-9 to TRBJ1-2, with no clear D. Germline lookup yields CDR1 SEHNR and CDR2 FQNEAQ (reference sequence). CDR3 size: 12 residues. Deletions cut 2 bases from V and 3 bases from J, with 4 bases between. CDR3 residues: CASSLLDYGYTF. The CDR3 DNA reads as TGTGCCAGCAGCTTACTTGACTATGGCTACACCTTC.

The rearrangement joins TRBV6-5 to TRBJ1-6; D unclear. The germline V gene has CDR1 MNHEY and CDR2 SVGAGI. The CDR3 runs to 15 residues. Trimming left V 6 bases short and J 0 bases short, with 9 bases between. In DNA, the CDR3 is TGTGCCAGCAGCCAGACCGACTCCTATAATTCACCCCTCCACTTT. The encoded protein is CASSQTDSYNSPLHF.

This chain joins TRBV11-2 and TRBJ2-7; D remains unclear. The CDR3 covers 17 residues. V lost 5 bases to trimming and J lost 2 bases, with 22 bases between them. Germline lookup yields CDR1 SGHAT and CDR2 FQNNGV. CDR3 sequence: CASSTLGGRRNPYEQYF. DNA of the CDR3: TGTGCCAGCAGCACCCTGGGCGGCAGGAGAAATCCCTACGAGCAGTACTTC.

The gene calls are TRBV9 and TRBJ2-3, with D possibly TRBD2 on 5 matching bases. The germline gives CDR1 SGDLS, CDR2 YYNGEE. This CDR3 contains 16 residues. Trimming stripped 4 bases from V and 3 bases from J, with 18 bases between. CDR3 bases: TGTGCCAGCAGCCCCGGGAACGGACTCCAAACAGATACGCAGTATTTT. Residues: CASSPGNGLQTDTQYF.

This chain uses TRBV7-8 with TRBJ2-7; D gene uncertain. V gave up 5 bases and J gave up 4 bases, with 9 bases separating them. CDR3 length equals 12 residues. Germline assignment: CDR1 SGHVS and CDR2 FQNEAQ. CDR3 loop: CASSPYSYEQYF. Written as DNA, the CDR3 is TGTGCCAGCAGCCCTTATTCATACGAGCAGTACTTC. Filled out from reference TRBV7-8 and TRBJ2-7, the complete variable domain reads GAGVSQSPRYKVAKRGQDVALRCDPISGHVSLFWYQQALGQGPEFLTYFQNEAQLDKSGLPSDRFFAERPEGSVSTLKIQRTQQEDSAVYLCASSPYSYEQYFGPGTRLTVT.

The V and J genes are TRBV28 and TRBJ1-5, with 8 bases identical to TRBD1. V shed 2 bases, J shed 6 bases, and the junction held 3 bases outside the gene matches. Germline loops: CDR1 MDHEN, CDR2 SYDVKM. The CDR3 sequence is 14 residues long. CDR3: CASSLPGQVQPQHF. The CDR3, as DNA: TGTGCCAGCAGTTTACCGGGACAGGTTCAGCCCCAGCATTTT.